These 20 T cell receptor beta chains came from one sample sequenced in a study of T-cell memory formation after mild COVID-19. TCRdb re-derived calls from the 5' RACE reads in MiXCR, one entry per CDR3 protein. This sample has some 210,000 distinct CDR3 sequences, with around 27% found just once. Material: PBMCs or a T cell subset sorted from them (not recorded which). All receptors derive from an adult woman who had mild COVID-19 (a few samples of this study predate the infection). Cell type and time point are not known.

This clonotype turned up a few times. In DNA, the CDR3 is TGCGCCAGCAGTCAGAACCTTAAGCGGGGCCAACTAAATGAGCAGTTCTTC. Its translation is CASSQNLKRGQLNEQFF. The chain recombines TRBV23-1 with TRBJ2-1; 7 nucleotides align to TRBD2. TRBV23-1 is noted as an ORF with a role that remains uncertain. The CDR3 is 17 residues long. The V segment lost 3 bases and the J segment 7 bases; nucleotides outside the gene matches: 15.

This rearrangement joins TRBV30 to TRBJ1-1; the D is unclear. The germline V gene has CDR1 GTSNPN and CDR2 SVGIG (reference sequence). This CDR3 comprises 14 residues. V gave up 5 bases and J gave up 3 bases, with 16 bases separating them. The CDR3 here is CAWVRPGGDTEAFF. CDR3 DNA sequence: TGTGCCTGGGTGCGGCCGGGCGGGGACACTGAAGCTTTCTTT.

J is TRBJ2-3 and V is TRBV10-3; D call uncertain. Germline lookup yields CDR1 ENHRY and CDR2 SYGVKD. V lost 3 bases to trimming and J lost 0 bases, with 4 bases between them. This CDR3 has 13 amino acids. CDR3 bases: TGTGCCATCAGTGAACCTAGCACAGATACGCAGTATTTT. It translates to CAISEPSTDTQYF.

This chain links TRBV29-1 with TRBJ1-4; the match to TRBD1 covers 11 bases. The length of the CDR3 is 14 residues. J was trimmed by 7 bases and V by 6 bases; bases with no gene match: 7. Germline V lookup: CDR1 SQVTM, CDR2 ANQGSEA. The CDR3 loop reads CSVKDRGRFEKLFF. The CDR3 DNA sequence: TGCAGCGTCAAGGACAGGGGGCGGTTTGAAAAACTGTTTTTT.

There are a few counts of this clonotype. J is TRBJ2-7 and V is TRBV5-1, with 8 bases aligning to TRBD1. Trimming at V came to 9 bases and at J to 6 bases, leaving 14 bases not matched to a gene. The CDR3 covers 14 residues. From germline, CDR1 is SGHRS and CDR2 YFSETQ. CDR3 loop: CATTPGTGDSEQYF. CDR3 coding DNA: TGCGCCACCACTCCCGGGACAGGCGACAGCGAGCAGTACTTC.

The chain carries TRBV5-1 and TRBJ2-3, with no clear D. Germline values: CDR1 SGHRS, CDR2 YFSETQ. The CDR3 contains 15 residues. Deletions cut 0 bases from V and 2 bases from J, with 10 bases between. In nucleotides, the CDR3 is TGCGCCAGCAGCTTGGGGGCACACCCCACAGATACGCAGTATTTT. Translated: CASSLGAHPTDTQYF.

The rearrangement joins TRBV15 to TRBJ2-1, with 8 positions matching TRBD2. Per the germline V gene, CDR1 is LNHNV and CDR2 is YYDKDF (reference sequence). The CDR3 totals 15 residues. V lost 5 bases and J lost 7; bases outside the gene matches: 10. CDR3 protein: CATSFRSGSVNEQFF. CDR3 bases: TGTGCCACCAGCTTCCGGAGCGGGAGTGTTAATGAGCAGTTCTTC.

This clonotype was detected once. This CDR3 reads CASSLVRRGYGYTF. DNA of the CDR3: TGTGCCAGCAGTTTAGTCCGGCGGGGGTATGGCTACACCTTC. The rearrangement links TRBV28 to TRBJ1-2, with a weak D call TRBD1 (5 bases). Germline V lookup: CDR1 MDHEN, CDR2 SYDVKM. V lost 2 bases and J 5 bases, leaving 12 bases between the germline ends. The CDR3 contains 14 residues.

This chain uses TRBV5-5 with TRBJ1-1, with D possibly being TRBD1 (5 bases). This CDR3 region has 12 residues. Germline lookup yields CDR1 SGHKS and CDR2 YYEKEE (reference sequence). The V end lost 4 bases, the J end lost 10 bases, and 14 bases lay between the germline ends. The DNA for the CDR3 is TGTGCCAGCAGCGATGAAGGGGAGGGAGCTTTCTTT. This translates into CASSDEGEGAFF.

The chain employs TRBV24-1 and TRBJ2-3; 10 bases map to TRBD1. The CDR3 is made up of 16 amino acids. Germline CDR1 KGHDR, CDR2 SFDVKD. V trimming: 5 bases; J trimming: 0 bases; junction bases outside the gene matches: 4. The CDR3 coding sequence is TGTGCCACCAGTGGGGACAGGGGTCCAAGCACAGATACGCAGTATTTT. It translates to CATSGDRGPSTDTQYF.

V gene TRBV18 combines with J gene TRBJ2-7; D ambiguous. V shed 2 bases and J shed 4 bases, with 6 bases lying between them. Germline V CDR1 and CDR2: KGHSH, LQKENI. The CDR3 covers 12 residues. The CDR3 here is CASSPLGYEQYF. The CDR3 coding sequence is TGTGCCAGCTCACCATTGGGTTACGAGCAGTACTTC.

The V call is TRBV5-4, the J call TRBJ2-1, with 16 bases aligning to TRBD2. V was pared by 1 base and J by 6 bases, with 7 bases of the junction left unmatched. From germline, CDR1 is SGHNT and CDR2 YYREEE (reference sequence). The CDR3 runs 18 residues. The CDR3 region has the DNA TGTGCCAGCAGCTTGACGGGACTAGCGGGAGGGGCTGTCAATGAGCAGTTCTTC. Its protein is CASSLTGLAGGAVNEQFF. The full variable domain, rest sourced from reference TRBV5-4 and TRBJ2-1, is ETGVTQSPTHLIKTRGQQVTLRCSSQSGHNTVSWYQQALGQGPQFIFQYYREEENGRGNFPPRFSGLQFPNYSSELNVNALELDDSALYLCASSLTGLAGGAVNEQFFGPGTRLTVL.

V gene TRBV5-5 combines with J gene TRBJ2-7; D is ambiguous. The CDR3 contains 13 residues. CDR1 SGHKS and CDR2 YYEKEE come from the germline V gene (reference sequence). Between the trimmed V and J ends, which lost 3 bases and 0 bases, there was a span of 7 bases. CDR3 nucleotides: TGTGCCAGCAGCTCCCTACTCTCCTACGAGCAGTACTTC. Translated: CASSSLLSYEQYF.

The chain is built from TRBV11-2 and TRBJ2-1; D gene uncertain. Germline CDR1 is SGHAT and CDR2 is FQNNGV. The CDR3 consists of 12 residues. Trimming cost V 1 base and J 8 bases, with 6 bases left between them. This CDR3 is CASSLVVYEQFF. In DNA form, the CDR3 reads TGTGCCAGCAGCTTAGTGGTTTATGAGCAGTTCTTC. Full variable domain (remainder filled in from reference TRBV11-2 and TRBJ2-1): EAGVAQSPRYKIIEKRQSVAFWCNPISGHATLYWYQQILGQGPKLLIQFQNNGVVDDSQLPKDRFSAERLKGVDSTLKIQPAKLEDSAVYLCASSLVVYEQFFGPGTRLTVL.

The V call is TRBV24-1, the J call TRBJ2-7; TRBD1 matches at 7 bases. This CDR3 comprises 12 residues. V lost 6 bases, J lost 4 bases, and 2 bases stayed unmatched. Germline V gives CDR1 KGHDR, CDR2 SFDVKD. CDR3 in DNA: TGTGCCACCAGTCGACAGGGATACGAGCAGTACTTC. Translated: CATSRQGYEQYF.

This clonotype was picked up a small number of times. The V call is TRBV5-1, the J call TRBJ2-5; 9 bases line up with TRBD1. This CDR3 has 15 residues. The trim removed 4 bases at V and 5 bases at J, leaving 9 bases unmatched. Germline V CDR1 and CDR2: SGHRS, YFSETQ. CDR3 nucleotides: TGCGCCAGCAGCCGGACAGGGGTGTGGTCGGAGACCCAGTACTTC. Its protein product is CASSRTGVWSETQYF.

The CDR3 DNA follows: TGTGCCAGCAGACCCACGAGCGGGACGGGCGAGCAGTACTTC. Residues: CASRPTSGTGEQYF. V gene TRBV7-9 combines with J gene TRBJ2-7, with 7 bases that match TRBD2. Trimming at V came to 6 bases and at J to 6 bases, leaving 11 bases not matched to a gene. This CDR3 has 14 residues. Per the germline V gene, CDR1 is SEHNR and CDR2 is FQNEAQ (reference sequence). Looking up the rest from reference TRBV7-9 and TRBJ2-7 gives the full variable domain: DTGVSQNPRHKITKRGQNVTFRCDPISEHNRLYWYRQTLGQGPEFLTYFQNEAQLEKSRLLSDRFSAERPKGSFSTLEIQRTEQGDSAMYLCASRPTSGTGEQYFGPGTRLTVT.

This clonotype was recorded a few times. The V gene is TRBV4-3, the J gene TRBJ2-7; 7 bases match TRBD1. Germline CDR1 and CDR2: LGHNA and YSLEER. The CDR3 has 13 amino acids. Losses at the gene ends were 1 base for V and 9 bases for J; bases not matched to a gene: 6. CDR3 nucleotide sequence: TGCGCCAGCAGCCAAGTACTAAACAGGGGGCAGTACTTC. Translating it yields CASSQVLNRGQYF.

V usage is TRBV13 and J usage is TRBJ2-7; D is perhaps TRBD1 (5 bases). The CDR3 runs 15 residues. Trimming took off 3 bases at V and 3 bases at J, with 15 bases between the two ends. Germline V gene data show CDR1 as PRHDT and CDR2 as FYEKMQ (reference sequence). CDR3 DNA: TGTGCCAGCAGCTTCTTCCAGGGCCAATACTACGAGCAGTACTTC. Protein: CASSFFQGQYYEQYF.

The J gene is TRBJ2-1, the V gene TRBV12-3 or TRBV12-4; a possible D gene is TRBD2 (5 bases). There are 14 residues in the CDR3. V lost 3 bases and J 9 bases, leaving 15 bases between the germline ends. The DNA for the CDR3 is TGTGCCAGCAGTTTCGAGGGTAGGGCGGGTGAGCAGTTCTTC. Translating gives CASSFEGRAGEQFF.